The T cell receptor (beta chain) under discussion was sequenced for a study of glioma-infiltrating T cells. Findings of the study overall: Tissue-blood divergence was below expectation in non-neoplastic patients, above in gliomas. Only very few CDR3 sequences appeared in both tissue and blood.

TCR alpha and beta CDR3 regions were amplified from RNA using iRepertoire nested multiplex PCR. One-step reverse transcription and amplification started from approximately 100-400 ng of tissue mRNA or PBMC total RNA. MiXCR, run by TCRdb on the multiplex PCR reads, gives a single entry per CDR3 protein. In the table there are fewer than 250,000 distinct CDR3 sequences, 32% of which are singletons. Germline values: CDR1 DFQATT, CDR2 SNEGSKA (reference sequence). V shed 6 bases and J shed 0 bases, with 12 bases lying between them. CDR3 length: 14 amino acids. The table lists this clonotype with many counts. The antigen is not known.

V gene TRBV20-1 combines with J gene TRBJ2-1, with a possible D match to TRBD1 (6 bases). Sequencing used glioma tissue, nonneoplastic brain tissue, or PBMCs (not recorded which). The clonotype comes from a human donor with low-grade glioma or glioblastoma, undergoing nonglioma brain surgery, or in good health (not recorded which). CDR3: CSADTGSSYNEQFF. The CDR3 DNA is TGCAGTGCAGACACAGGGAGCTCCTACAATGAGCAGTTCTTC.